Sequencing of this T cell receptor beta chain was carried out in a study of control samples from healthy donors and cancer patients. The V gene lost 0 bases and the J gene lost 2 bases, with 14 bases spanning the gap. The CDR3 contains 16 residues. The germline V gene has CDR1 SGHRS and CDR2 YFSETQ. The protocol was immunoSEQ multiplex PCR, while the TCRdb copy is restricted to in-frame clones and leaves out a portion. The sample lists 90,000 to 150,000 clones, 88% occurring once. This clone was counted only a few times. The specimen was blood. This receptor was taken from a man aged 40-49 years in good health. V and J are TRBV5-1 and TRBJ1-1; a possible D gene is TRBD1 (6 bases). The CDR3 reads CASSLVSGVTNTEAFF. The DNA of the CDR3 is TGCGCCAGCAGCTTGGTCTCAGGGGTTACTAACACTGAAGCTTTCTTT.